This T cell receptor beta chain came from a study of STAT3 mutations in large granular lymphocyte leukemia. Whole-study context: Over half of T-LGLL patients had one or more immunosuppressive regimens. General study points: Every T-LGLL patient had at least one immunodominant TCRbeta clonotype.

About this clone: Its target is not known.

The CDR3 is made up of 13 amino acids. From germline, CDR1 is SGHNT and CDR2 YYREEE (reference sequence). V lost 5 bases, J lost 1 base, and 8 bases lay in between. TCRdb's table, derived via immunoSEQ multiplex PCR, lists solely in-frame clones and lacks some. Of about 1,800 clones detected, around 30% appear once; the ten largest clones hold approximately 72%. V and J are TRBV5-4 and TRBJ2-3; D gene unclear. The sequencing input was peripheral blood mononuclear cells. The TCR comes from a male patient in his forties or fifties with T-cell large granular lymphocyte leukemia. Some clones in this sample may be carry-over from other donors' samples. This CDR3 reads CASRALGTDTQYF. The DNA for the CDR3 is TGTGCCAGCAGAGCACTTGGCACAGATACGCAGTATTTT.